One sample yielded the 9 T cell receptor beta chains listed below, sequenced in a study of blood T cell repertoires in COVID-19. Libraries were prepared by immunoSEQ multiplex PCR; TCRdb keeps only in-frame clonotypes and omits some of them. Seen here are approximately 150,000 clones, over 75% observed once, and the top ten hold approximately 2%. The sequenced sample consisted of peripheral blood. Receptors originate from a man between 65 and 85 years old with active COVID-19.

The chain joins TRBV5-1 to TRBJ2-1, with 11 bases fitting TRBD2. There are 15 residues in the CDR3. The germline V gene has CDR1 SGHRS and CDR2 YFSETQ. Trimming removed 1 base from V and 10 bases from J; junction bases left unmatched: 7. DNA of the CDR3: TGCGCCAGCAGCTTGAGCCTAGCGGGAGGTGGGGAGCAGTTCTTC. It specifies CASSLSLAGGGEQFF.

The rearrangement joins TRBV7-2 to TRBJ2-3, with TRBD2 matching over 7 bases. The germline V gene has CDR1 SGHTA and CDR2 FQGNSA. The CDR3 sequence is 14 residues long. Trimming at V came to 8 bases and at J to 0 bases, leaving 5 bases not matched to a gene. The CDR3 DNA reads as TGTGCCAGCTCGGGGGGACGAAGCACAGATACGCAGTATTTT. It yields the protein CASSGGRSTDTQYF. Full variable domain (outside the CDR3, taken from reference TRBV7-2 and TRBJ2-3): GAGVSQSPSNKVTEKGKDVELRCDPISGHTALYWYRQSLGQGLEFLIYFQGNSAPDKSGLPSDRFSAERTGGSVSTLTIQRTQQEDSAVYLCASSGGRSTDTQYFGPGTRLTVL.

This clone appeared a few times. V is TRBV27 and J is TRBJ1-6, with D possibly TRBD1 on 5 matching bases. The germline gives CDR1 MNHEY, CDR2 SMNVEV (reference sequence). The CDR3 covers 12 residues. Trimming pared 4 bases from V and 12 bases from J, leaving 10 bases between. In DNA form, the CDR3 reads TGTGCCAGCAGTTCGCGGGGGGAACCCCTCCACTTT. Protein: CASSSRGEPLHF.

The chain links TRBV4-1 to TRBJ2-6, with TRBD1 identical over 7 bases. This CDR3 is built from 18 residues. Germline assignment: CDR1 MGHRA and CDR2 YSYEKL. V gave up 4 bases and J gave up 0 bases; unmatched junction bases: 9. DNA for the CDR3: TGCGCCAGCAGCCTACCACAGGGGAAGCTCTCTGGGGCCAACGTCCTGACTTTC. This gives the protein CASSLPQGKLSGANVLTF.

The chain has TRBV7-2 and TRBJ2-1; TRBD2 agrees at 8 bases. CDR3 length equals 15 residues. From germline, CDR1 is SGHTA and CDR2 FQGNSA. The ends lost 6 bases at V and 2 bases at J; junction bases unmatched: 6. The CDR3 DNA follows: TGTGCCAGCAGTGGGGGAGCGGGAGCCTACAATGAGCAGTTCTTC. Translated: CASSGGAGAYNEQFF.

The chain's CDR3 is CASSQKGRAPETQYF. The CDR3, as DNA: TGTGCCAGCAGTCAGAAGGGGCGAGCCCCAGAGACCCAGTACTTC. The chain recombines TRBV7-3 with TRBJ2-5; a weak D match, TRBD1 (5 bases). V shed 6 bases and J shed 4 bases, with 18 bases lying between them. This CDR3 has 15 amino acids. The germline V gene encodes CDR1 SGHTA and CDR2 FQGTGA. The full variable domain, its missing parts supplied by reference TRBV7-3 and TRBJ2-5, is GAGVSQTPSNKVTEKGKYVELRCDPISGHTALYWYRQSLGQGPEFLIYFQGTGAADDSGLPNDRFFAVRPEGSVSTLKIQRTERGDSAVYLCASSQKGRAPETQYFGPGTRLLVL.

This clone was detected once. This CDR3 reads CAISDGDSSGNTIYF. CDR3 sequence (DNA): TGTGCCATCAGTGACGGGGACAGCTCTGGAAACACCATATATTTT. The chain links TRBV10-3 to TRBJ1-3, with 7 bases that match TRBD1. Germline V gene lookup returns CDR1 ENHRY and CDR2 SYGVKD. The CDR3 contains 15 residues. V trimming: 3 bases; J trimming: 0 bases; junction bases outside the gene matches: 2.

The chain uses TRBV5-1 and TRBJ2-7, with D uncertain. Trimming pared 0 bases from V and 2 bases from J, leaving 6 bases between. This CDR3 has 13 residues. Germline V gene sequence: CDR1 SGHRS, CDR2 YFSETQ. CDR3 residues: CASSLDIPYEQYF. The CDR3, as DNA: TGCGCCAGCAGCTTGGACATACCCTACGAGCAGTACTTC.

The chain recombines TRBV18 with TRBJ1-4, with D uncertain. The germline V and J ends were trimmed by 3 bases and 8 bases, with 16 bases remaining between them. The CDR3 totals 15 residues. Germline CDR1 and CDR2: KGHSH and LQKENI. CDR3: CASSPDGGSREKLFF. CDR3 DNA sequence: TGTGCCAGCTCACCTGATGGAGGTTCCCGCGAAAAACTGTTTTTT.